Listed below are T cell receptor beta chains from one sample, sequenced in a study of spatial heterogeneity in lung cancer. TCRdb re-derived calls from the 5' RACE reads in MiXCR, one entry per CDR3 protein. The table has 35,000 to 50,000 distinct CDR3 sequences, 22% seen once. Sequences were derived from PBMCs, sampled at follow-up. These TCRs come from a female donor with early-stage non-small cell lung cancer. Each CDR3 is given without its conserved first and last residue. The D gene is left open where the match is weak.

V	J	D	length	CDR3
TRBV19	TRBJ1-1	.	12	ASREDSLNTEAF
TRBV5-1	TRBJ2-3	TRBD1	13	ASSPGTGYPDTQY
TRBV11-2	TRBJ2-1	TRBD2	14	ASSWGASGSHHEQF
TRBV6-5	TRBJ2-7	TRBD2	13	ASRALAGGFSEQY
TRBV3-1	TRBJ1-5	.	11	ASSQDSNQPQH
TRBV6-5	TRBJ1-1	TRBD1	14	ASSYGTGGYNTEAF
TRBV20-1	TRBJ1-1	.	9	SARRGSSAF
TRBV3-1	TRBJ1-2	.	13	ASSQDLAYGGGYT
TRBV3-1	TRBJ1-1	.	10	ASSQPLSEAF
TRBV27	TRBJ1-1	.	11	ASRRTGEYEAF
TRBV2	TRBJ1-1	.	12	ASSAPEMNTEAF
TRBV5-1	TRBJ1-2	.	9	ASRATYGYT
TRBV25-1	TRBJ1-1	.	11	ASSNLEDTEAF
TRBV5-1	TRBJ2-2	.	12	ASSLGSDTGELF
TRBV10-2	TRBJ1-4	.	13	ASSDYRLGNEKLF
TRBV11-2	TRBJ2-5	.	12	ASSLGWFQETQY
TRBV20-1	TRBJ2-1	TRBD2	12	SASLPRGGQEQF
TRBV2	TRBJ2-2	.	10	ASSSGAGELF
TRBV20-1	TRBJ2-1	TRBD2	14	SAPTSGRANTGEQF
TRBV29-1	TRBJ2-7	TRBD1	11	SALGQLSSEQY
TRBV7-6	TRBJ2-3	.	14	ASSSNAYLRADTQY
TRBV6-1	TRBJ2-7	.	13	ASRRSGDSGYEQY
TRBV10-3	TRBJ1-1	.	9	AISESRQFN
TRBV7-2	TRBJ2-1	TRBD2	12	ANRLAGGYNEQF
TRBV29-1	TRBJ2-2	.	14	SVEDRKTGNTGELF
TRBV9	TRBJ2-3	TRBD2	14	ASSPGLAGSTDTQY
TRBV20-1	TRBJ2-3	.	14	SARMGVLRSTDTQY
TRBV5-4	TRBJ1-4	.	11	ASSLDRDEKLF
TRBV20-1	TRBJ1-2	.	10	SARGEAHGYT
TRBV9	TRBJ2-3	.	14	ASSALRDRRTDTQY
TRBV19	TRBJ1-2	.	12	ASSIADTLYGYT
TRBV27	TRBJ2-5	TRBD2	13	ASTFTGGVQETQY
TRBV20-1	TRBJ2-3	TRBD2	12	SAKLAGATDTQY
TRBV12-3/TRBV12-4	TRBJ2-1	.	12	ASNQRSGYNEQF
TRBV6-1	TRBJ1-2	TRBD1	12	ASRDRGINYGYT
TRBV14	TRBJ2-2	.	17	ASSQVGVLVRSNTGELF
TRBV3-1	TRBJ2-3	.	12	ASSQGRDFDTQY
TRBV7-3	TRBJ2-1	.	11	ASSLGLYNEQF
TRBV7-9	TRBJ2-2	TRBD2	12	ASSFLAGPGELF
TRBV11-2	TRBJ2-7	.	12	ASSLDPDSYEQY
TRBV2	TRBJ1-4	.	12	ASSEAGFREKLF
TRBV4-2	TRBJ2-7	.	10	ASSQDVYEQY
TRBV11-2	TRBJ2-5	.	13	ASSLSPGGQETQY
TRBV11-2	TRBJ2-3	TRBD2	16	ASSLDRMSGGRTDTQY
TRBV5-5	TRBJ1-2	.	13	ASSLAPGRDYGYT
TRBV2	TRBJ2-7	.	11	ATSWGYTYEQY
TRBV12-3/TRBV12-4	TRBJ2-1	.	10	ASSPPPKWQF
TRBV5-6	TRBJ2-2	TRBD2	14	ASSLDGGANTGELF
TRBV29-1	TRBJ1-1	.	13	SVEPGWGMNTDAF
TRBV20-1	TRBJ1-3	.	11	SARLTPGNTIY
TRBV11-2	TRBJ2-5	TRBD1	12	ASSRGQGAGTQY
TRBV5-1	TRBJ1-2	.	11	ASSFTFTYGYT
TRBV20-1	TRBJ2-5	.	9	SARLVETQY
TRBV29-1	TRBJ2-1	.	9	SVGEDNEQF